This record covers a single T cell receptor beta chain. This sample is drawn from a study of blood T cell repertoires in COVID-19. Across the study: PBMCs, B-cell-depleted T cells, or T cells provided the cDNA or gDNA that made up the material.

The protocol was immunoSEQ multiplex PCR, while the TCRdb copy is restricted to in-frame clones and leaves out a portion. The sample records 100,000 to 150,000 clones, 80% to 90% being singletons. V was pared by 0 bases and J by 2 bases, with 0 bases of the junction left unmatched. The germline V gene encodes CDR1 KGHSH and CDR2 LQKENI. This CDR3 comprises 15 residues. The specimen was PBMCs or T cells enriched from blood (not recorded which). The receptor was isolated from a woman in her fifties or sixties who had recovered from COVID-19. V and J are TRBV18 and TRBJ1-4, with 7 bases matching TRBD1. CDR3 in DNA: TGTGCCAGCTCACCACCGGACAGGACTAATGAAAAACTGTTTTTT. The encoded protein is CASSPPDRTNEKLFF. The full variable domain, rest sourced from reference TRBV18 and TRBJ1-4, is NAGVMQNPRHLVRRRGQEARLRCSPMKGHSHVYWYRQLPEEGLKFMVYLQKENIIDESGMPKERFSAEFPKEGPSILRIQQVVRGDSAAYFCASSPPDRTNEKLFFGSGTQLSVL.